A single sample gave rise to the 7 T cell receptor beta chains below, sequenced in a study of blood T cell repertoires in COVID-19. Here immunoSEQ multiplex PCR was the method, and the copy in TCRdb shows in-frame clones only, minus some. The sample contains 97,000 or so clones, roughly four fifths of which appear only once. Sequenced: peripheral blood. The receptors here all came from a man aged 55-75 years with acute or convalescent COVID-19.

The chain recombines TRBV19 with TRBJ1-2, with D possibly matching TRBD1 (5 bases). The CDR3 totals 15 residues. Trimming took 6 bases from V and 0 from J, leaving 14 bases between them. The V gene's germline CDR1 is LNHDA and CDR2 SQIVND (reference sequence). DNA of the CDR3: TGTGCCAGTAGCCCGACAGCTTTAGCTAACTATGGCTACACCTTC. Protein sequence: CASSPTALANYGYTF.

The V call is TRBV30, the J call TRBJ2-3; D is undetermined. From germline, CDR1 is GTSNPN and CDR2 SVGIG (reference sequence). Trimming left V 8 bases short and J 0 bases short, with 12 bases between. This CDR3 is 13 amino acids long. The CDR3 loop is CAGRVSSTDTQYF. DNA for the CDR3: TGTGCCGGCCGGGTCTCTAGCACAGATACGCAGTATTTT.

The rearrangement links TRBV14 to TRBJ2-1, with TRBD2 matching 8 bases. V dropped 4 bases and J dropped 2; count of bases not matched to a gene: 16. The CDR3 extends over 19 amino acids. Germline CDR1 is SGHDN and CDR2 is FVKESK. This chain's CDR3 is CASSPGGSGTFGAYNEQFF. The CDR3 DNA is TGTGCCAGCAGCCCGGGTGGTAGCGGGACCTTTGGCGCCTACAATGAGCAGTTCTTC.

The chain couples TRBV7-8 to TRBJ1-1, with D unresolved. With 3 bases removed from V and 5 bases from J, the gap between germline ends came to 13 bases. CDR3 length equals 14 residues. CDR1 is SGHVS and CDR2 is FQNEAQ in the germline V gene. The CDR3 loop is CASSFVQAMTEAFF. The CDR3 DNA reads TGTGCCAGCAGCTTCGTTCAAGCGATGACTGAAGCTTTCTTT. Full variable domain (missing parts from reference TRBV7-8 and TRBJ1-1): GAGVSQSPRYKVAKRGQDVALRCDPISGHVSLFWYQQALGQGPEFLTYFQNEAQLDKSGLPSDRFFAERPEGSVSTLKIQRTQQEDSAVYLCASSFVQAMTEAFFGQGTRLTVV.

The rearrangement joins TRBV9 to TRBJ1-6; the D is unclear. The CDR3 extends over 15 amino acids. With 0 bases removed from V and 4 bases from J, the gap between germline ends came to 8 bases. Per germline, CDR1 SGDLS and CDR2 YYNGEE. The CDR3 loop is CASSVGVQYNSPLHF. In DNA, the CDR3 is TGTGCCAGCAGCGTAGGAGTTCAATATAATTCACCCCTCCACTTT.

The chain employs TRBV19 and TRBJ2-1, with 10 bases identical to TRBD1. The CDR3 runs 15 residues. From germline, CDR1 is LNHDA and CDR2 SQIVND (reference sequence). J lost 8 bases, V lost 8 bases, and 12 bases had no gene match. In nucleotides, the CDR3 is TGTGCCAGTGGGGAATCCGGGACAGGGGCGTATGAGCAGTTCTTC. Residues: CASGESGTGAYEQFF.

This sequence joins TRBV6-4 and TRBJ2-7, with 9 bases that match TRBD2. The CDR3 runs 18 residues. Germline loops: CDR1 MRHNA, CDR2 SNTAGT. V was pared by 3 bases and J by 3 bases, with 15 bases of the junction left unmatched. CDR3 loop: CASSDGSGSSPLFYEQYV. The CDR3 nucleotides are TGTGCCAGCAGTGATGGTAGCGGGAGTTCCCCTTTATTCTACGAGCAGTACGTC.